This entry lists 13 T cell receptor beta chains sequenced from one sample in a study of cytomegalovirus exposure and HLA in healthy donors. Both 60 Vbeta primers and 13 Jbeta primers went into the PCR. Assay: immunoSEQ multiplex PCR; the TCRdb copy retains only in-frame clones and omits some. Altogether about 78,000 clones are present, roughly 72% being singletons, with the ten largest covering around 10%. Sequenced sample: PBMCs. All receptors derive from a woman between 40 and 55 years old in good health and CMV-seropositive.

The CDR3 here is CASSQEEGFQSNEQFF. As DNA, the CDR3 is TGTGCCAGCAGCCAAGAAGAGGGATTCCAAAGCAATGAGCAGTTCTTC. This chain uses TRBV4-2 with TRBJ2-1, with D perhaps matching TRBD2 (5 bases). Trimming cost V 0 bases and J 6 bases, with 15 bases left between them. The CDR3 has 16 amino acids. Per germline, CDR1 LGHNA and CDR2 YNFKEQ.

This clone was detected once. The V gene is TRBV19, the J gene TRBJ1-5; a weak D match, TRBD1 (5 bases). Between the trimmed V and J ends, which lost 3 bases and 3 bases, there was a span of 9 bases. The CDR3 extends over 14 amino acids. CDR1 LNHDA and CDR2 SQIVND come from the germline V gene (reference sequence). CDR3 amino acids: CASSIDRYNQPQHF. As DNA, the CDR3 is TGTGCCAGTAGTATTGACAGATACAATCAGCCCCAGCATTTT. Looking up the rest from reference TRBV19 and TRBJ1-5 gives the full variable domain: DGGITQSPKYLFRKEGQNVTLSCEQNLNHDAMYWYRQDPGQGLRLIYYSQIVNDFQKGDIAEGYSVSREKKESFPLTVTSAQKNPTAFYLCASSIDRYNQPQHFGDGTRLSIL.

The V and J genes are TRBV5-4 and TRBJ2-1, with 7 bases identical to TRBD2. Germline CDR1 is SGHNT and CDR2 is YYREEE (reference sequence). Losses at the gene ends were 1 base for V and 12 bases for J; bases not matched to a gene: 4. The CDR3 extends over 12 amino acids. The CDR3 region is CASSLSPGGQFF. The CDR3 region has the DNA TGTGCCAGCAGCTTGTCTCCGGGGGGGCAGTTCTTC.

In this sample, this clone turned up once. J is TRBJ1-5 and V is TRBV28; D is uncertain. CDR1 is MDHEN and CDR2 is SYDVKM in the germline V gene. CDR3 size: 13 residues. Trimming pared 9 bases from V and 6 bases from J, leaving 15 bases between. CDR3 nucleotide sequence: TGTGCCAGTATCTTTGCCTCGGGTCAGCCCCAGCATTTT. It encodes CASIFASGQPQHF.

This chain joins TRBV5-3 and TRBJ2-7, with 9 bases identical to TRBD1. TRBV5-3 is classed as an ORF, of uncertain function. V shed 3 bases and J 4 bases; nucleotides not matched to a gene: 8. This CDR3 comprises 15 residues. CDR3 DNA sequence: TGTGCCAGAAGCTCATACAGGACAGGGGCGTACGAGCAGTACTTC. Protein: CARSSYRTGAYEQYF.

The chain carries TRBV6-5 and TRBJ2-7; D gene ambiguous. V dropped 3 bases and J dropped 6 bases, with 15 bases sitting between them. Germline V CDR1 and CDR2: MNHEY, SVGAGI. The CDR3 is made up of 14 amino acids. CDR3 DNA sequence: TGTGCCAGCAGTTATGCAGTGCGGCGTGGCGAGCAGTACTTC. Translating it yields CASSYAVRRGEQYF.

The genes are TRBV5-1 and TRBJ2-3; 13 nucleotides align to TRBD2. The CDR3 sequence is 16 residues long. The V segment lost 4 bases and the J segment 3 bases; nucleotides outside the gene matches: 5. Germline assignment: CDR1 SGHRS and CDR2 YFSETQ. The CDR3 protein is CASSRTSGGGTDTQYF. CDR3 nucleotide sequence: TGCGCCAGCAGCAGGACTAGCGGGGGCGGGACAGATACGCAGTATTTT.

The rearrangement joins TRBV21-1 to TRBJ2-1; the table's D gene call, TRBD2, was not cross checked with the DNA. TRBV21-1 is a pseudogene locus. This CDR3 region has 13 residues. This CDR3 reads CASSNQGFSGRLF. CDR3 nucleotide sequence: TGTGCCAGCAGCAATCAGGGGTTTAGCGGGAGGCTCTTC.

The chain links TRBV5-1 to TRBJ2-5; the match to TRBD2 covers 8 bases. V was pared by 4 bases and J by 4 bases, with 9 bases of the junction left unmatched. This CDR3 spans 15 amino acids. Germline values: CDR1 SGHRS, CDR2 YFSETQ. The CDR3 nucleotides read TGCGCCAGCAGCCTGGTGACTAGCGTTCGAGAGACCCAGTACTTC. Translating gives CASSLVTSVRETQYF.

V gene TRBV4-1 combines with J gene TRBJ1-6; D is undetermined. In germline, CDR1 is MGHRA, CDR2 YSYEKL. The CDR3 contains 17 residues. The germline V and J ends were trimmed by 0 bases and 0 bases, with 9 bases remaining between them. Written as DNA, the CDR3 is TGCGCCAGCAGCCAAGAACTGAGGAGCTCCTATAATTCACCCCTCCACTTT. It yields the protein CASSQELRSSYNSPLHF.

This chain joins TRBV5-4 and TRBJ2-5; D is possibly TRBD2 (5 bases). V shed 3 bases and J shed 5 bases, with 8 bases lying between them. CDR1 and CDR2 from the germline V gene are SGHNT and YYREEE (reference sequence). The CDR3 is made up of 12 amino acids. CDR3 nucleotide sequence: TGTGCCAGCAGCTCCTCGGGGGAGACCCAGTACTTC. This gives the protein CASSSSGETQYF. Variable domain in full (rest from reference TRBV5-4 and TRBJ2-5): ETGVTQSPTHLIKTRGQQVTLRCSSQSGHNTVSWYQQALGQGPQFIFQYYREEENGRGNFPPRFSGLQFPNYSSELNVNALELDDSALYLCASSSSGETQYFGPGTRLLVL.

The table lists this clone with a few counts. The genes are TRBV7-2 and TRBJ1-5; D not resolved. This CDR3 is 15 amino acids long. Trimming removed 3 bases at V and 0 bases at J, with 9 bases between. Germline loops: CDR1 SGHTA, CDR2 FQGNSA. CDR3 sequence (DNA): TGTGCCAGCAGCTTCACAGCCGATAGCAATCAGCCCCAGCATTTT. This gives the protein CASSFTADSNQPQHF.

The DNA of the CDR3 is TGTGCCAGCAGCTTAGTACCGGGGGGACTAGCGGGCAACGAGCAGTACTTC. Its translation is CASSLVPGGLAGNEQYF. This chain links TRBV7-8 with TRBJ2-7; 12 nucleotides align to TRBD2. Germline values: CDR1 SGHVS, CDR2 FQNEAQ. J lost 5 bases, V lost 1 base, and 9 bases had no gene match. The CDR3 has 17 amino acids.